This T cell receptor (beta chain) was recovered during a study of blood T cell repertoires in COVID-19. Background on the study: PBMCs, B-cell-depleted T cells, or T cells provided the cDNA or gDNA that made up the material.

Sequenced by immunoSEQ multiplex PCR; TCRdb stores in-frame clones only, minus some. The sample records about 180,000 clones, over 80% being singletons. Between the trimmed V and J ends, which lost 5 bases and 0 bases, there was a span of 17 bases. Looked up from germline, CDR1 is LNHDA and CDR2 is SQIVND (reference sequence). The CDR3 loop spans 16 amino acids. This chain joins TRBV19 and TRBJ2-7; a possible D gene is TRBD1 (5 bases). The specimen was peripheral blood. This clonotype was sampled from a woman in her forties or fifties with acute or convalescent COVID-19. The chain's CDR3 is CASSYADSRSSYEQYF. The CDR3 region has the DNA TGTGCCAGTAGTTACGCTGACAGCAGGAGCTCCTACGAGCAGTACTTC.